A single sample is the source of the 10 T cell receptor beta chains below, sequenced in a study of early T cells in non-severe SARS-CoV-2 infection. TCRdb recomputed calls from the 5' RACE reads with MiXCR, one row per CDR3 protein. The data show 70,000 to 75,000 distinct CDR3 sequences, approximately 12% seen once. The sample was whole blood. These TCRs come from an adult who was a healthcare worker with PCR-confirmed SARS-CoV-2 infection or an uninfected control (not recorded which).

In this sample, this clonotype turned up a few times. In DNA, the CDR3 is TGTGCCATCAGTGATTCGGGCGATCAGCCCCAGCATTTT. It translates to CAISDSGDQPQHF. The chain uses TRBV10-3 and TRBJ1-5; D remains unclear. Looked up from germline, CDR1 is ENHRY and CDR2 is SYGVKD. There are 13 residues in the CDR3. V lost 3 bases and J lost 5, with 8 bases in between.

In this sample, this clonotype turned up many times. CDR3: CSAIDLTQETQYF. The CDR3, as DNA: TGCAGTGCTATCGACTTAACACAAGAGACCCAGTACTTC. The chain carries TRBV20-1 and TRBJ2-5, with D hard to call. CDR1 DFQATT and CDR2 SNEGSKA come from the germline V gene (reference sequence). The CDR3 spans 13 residues. V lost 4 bases and J 2 bases, leaving 11 bases between the germline ends.

The chain is built from TRBV6-5 and TRBJ1-3; D gene unclear. CDR1 MNHEY and CDR2 SVGAGI come from the germline V gene. The CDR3 loop spans 14 amino acids. Trimming shortened V by 2 bases and J by 4 bases, and 9 bases separated the two germline ends. As DNA, the CDR3 is TGTGCCAGCAGTTACACGGCCTCAGGAAACACCATATATTTT. Translated, it gives CASSYTASGNTIYF.

The CDR3 bases are TGCAGCGTAACTAGCGGGACCGGGGAGCTGTTTTTT. It yields the protein CSVTSGTGELFF. The chain uses TRBV29-1 and TRBJ2-2; TRBD2 matches at 9 bases. Unmatched junction bases numbered 1, after V lost 6 bases and J lost 5 bases. The CDR3 runs to 12 residues. Germline V gene lookup returns CDR1 SQVTM and CDR2 ANQGSEA.

The chain's CDR3 is CASSRRRDSSRHEQFF. CDR3 sequence (DNA): TGTGCCAGCAGCCGAAGACGAGACTCGAGCAGACATGAGCAGTTCTTC. The genes are TRBV7-9 and TRBJ2-1; D gene uncertain. The CDR3 runs 16 residues. Germline V gene lookup returns CDR1 SEHNR and CDR2 FQNEAQ (reference sequence). V shed 5 bases and J shed 8 bases, with 22 bases lying between them.

This clonotype was counted many times. The rearrangement links TRBV7-3 to TRBJ2-5; maybe TRBD2 (6 bases). V was cut by 2 bases and J by 4 bases, with 11 bases left in between. Germline V gene sequence: CDR1 SGHTA, CDR2 FQGTGA. The CDR3 totals 14 residues. CDR3 coding DNA: TGTGCCAGCAGCTTACGGGGGACTTCAGAGACCCAGTACTTC. Protein sequence: CASSLRGTSETQYF. The full variable domain, with the rest looked up from reference TRBV7-3 and TRBJ2-5, is GAGVSQTPSNKVTEKGKYVELRCDPISGHTALYWYRQSLGQGPEFLIYFQGTGAADDSGLPNDRFFAVRPEGSVSTLKIQRTERGDSAVYLCASSLRGTSETQYFGPGTRLLVL.

The chain carries TRBV2 and TRBJ1-1; D not certain. Trimming left V 5 bases short and J 4 bases short, with 5 bases between. Germline values: CDR1 SNHLY, CDR2 FYNNEI. The CDR3 loop spans 11 amino acids. CDR3 amino acids: CASSRVTEAFF. The CDR3 DNA reads as TGTGCCAGCAGTCGAGTCACTGAAGCTTTCTTT.

The genes are TRBV30 and TRBJ1-1; D is unclear. The CDR3 sequence is 13 residues long. V was cut by 5 bases and J by 0 bases, with 10 bases left in between. From germline, CDR1 is GTSNPN and CDR2 SVGIG (reference sequence). The CDR3, as DNA: TGTGCCTGGTCGAGGAGCATGAACACTGAAGCTTTCTTT. This encodes CAWSRSMNTEAFF.

This clonotype was seen repeatedly, ten times or more. This CDR3 is CASSSNGLELNTEAFF. The CDR3 DNA reads TGTGCCAGCTCATCGAATGGATTGGAACTCAACACTGAAGCTTTCTTT. The V call is TRBV18, the J call TRBJ1-1; no clear D gene. This CDR3 has 16 residues. Trimming took 5 bases from V and 2 from J, leaving 18 bases between them. Germline V gene lookup returns CDR1 KGHSH and CDR2 LQKENI. Supplemented by reference TRBV18 and TRBJ1-1, the full variable domain reads NAGVMQNPRHLVRRRGQEARLRCSPMKGHSHVYWYRQLPEEGLKFMVYLQKENIIDESGMPKERFSAEFPKEGPSILRIQQVVRGDSAAYFCASSSNGLELNTEAFFGQGTRLTVV.

The V and J genes are TRBV7-6 and TRBJ1-1, with D unclear. Germline lookup yields CDR1 SGHVS and CDR2 FNYEAQ. V shed 1 base and J shed 1 base, with 7 bases lying between them. The CDR3 has 14 amino acids. The CDR3 here is CASSLVTGNTEAFF. CDR3 DNA sequence: TGTGCCAGCAGCTTAGTTACGGGGAACACTGAAGCTTTCTTT.